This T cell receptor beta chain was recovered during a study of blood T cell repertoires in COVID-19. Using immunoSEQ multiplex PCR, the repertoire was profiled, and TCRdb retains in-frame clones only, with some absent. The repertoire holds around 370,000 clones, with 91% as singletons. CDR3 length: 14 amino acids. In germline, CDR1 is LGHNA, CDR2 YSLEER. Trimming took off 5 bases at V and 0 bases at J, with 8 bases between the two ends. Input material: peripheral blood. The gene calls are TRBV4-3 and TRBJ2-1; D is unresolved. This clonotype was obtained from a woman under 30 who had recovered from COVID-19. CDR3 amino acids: CASSYISSYNEQFF. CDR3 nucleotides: TGCGCCAGCAGCTACATAAGCTCCTACAATGAGCAGTTCTTC.